The clone carrying this TCR beta chain has a handful of counts. This record belongs to a study of cytomegalovirus exposure and HLA in healthy donors. V lost 6 bases to trimming and J lost 0 bases, with 8 bases between them. The CDR3 runs to 13 residues. Germline CDR1 MNHNS, CDR2 SASEGT. The primer mix had 60 Vbeta and 13 Jbeta primers. TCRdb's table, derived via immunoSEQ multiplex PCR, lists solely in-frame clones and lacks some. The table has about 89,000 clones, about 67% seen once. The chain uses TRBV6-1 and TRBJ1-1; D uncertain. Sequences were obtained from PBMCs. This receptor was identified in a man aged 25-45 years in good health and CMV-seronegative. The CDR3 region is CASRPSLNTEAFF. The CDR3 DNA is TGTGCCAGCAGGCCGAGTCTGAACACTGAAGCTTTCTTT.